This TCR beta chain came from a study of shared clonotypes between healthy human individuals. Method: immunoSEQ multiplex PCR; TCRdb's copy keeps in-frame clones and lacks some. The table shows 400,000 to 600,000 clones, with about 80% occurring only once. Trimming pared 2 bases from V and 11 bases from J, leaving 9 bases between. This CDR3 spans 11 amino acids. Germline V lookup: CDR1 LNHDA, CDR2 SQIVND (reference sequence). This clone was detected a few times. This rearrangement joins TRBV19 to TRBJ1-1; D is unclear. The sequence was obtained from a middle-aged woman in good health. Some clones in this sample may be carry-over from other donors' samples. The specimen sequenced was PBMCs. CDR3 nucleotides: TGTGCCAGTAGTATAACACAGCAGGCTTTCTTT. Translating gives CASSITQQAFF.